This TCR beta chain comes out of a study of TIL therapy for anti-PD-1-resistant metastatic lung cancer. The overall study: Tumors carried a median about 1.6 non-synonymous mutations per megabase.

The germline V gene has CDR1 MDHEN and CDR2 SYDVKM. Trimming shortened V by 5 bases and J by 5 bases, and 15 bases separated the two germline ends. The CDR3 contains 15 residues. The libraries were made with immunoSEQ v3. Sequencing depth was 1.9 million or so read pairs for survey level, roughly 4.5-6 million for deep. Clones were read by immunoSEQ multiplex PCR, and TCRdb kept only the in-frame ones, dropping some. Of some 52,000 clones in the sample, roughly 85% are singletons; the top ten hold 4% to 6%. Time point indicated: pre-treatment sample, taken before nivolumab and TIL therapy. The V call is TRBV28, the J call TRBJ2-2; weak D call: TRBD2 (6 bases). The sequences come from blood, collected at baseline. The sequence derives from a woman aged 25 to 80 with non-small cell lung cancer. The chain's CDR3 is CASSPYTGVTGELFF. In nucleotides, the CDR3 is TGTGCCAGCAGTCCCTACACGGGAGTAACCGGGGAGCTGTTTTTT. Full variable domain (rest looked up from reference TRBV28 and TRBJ2-2): DVKVTQSSRYLVKRTGEKVFLECVQDMDHENMFWYRQDPGLGLRLIYFSYDVKMKEKGDIPEGYSVSREKKERFSLILESASTNQTSMYLCASSPYTGVTGELFFGEGSRLTVL.